This entry features one TCR beta chain sequence. How the authors handled the data: From reference gene primer amplification, estimates of nucleated cell counts were derived. Profiled with immunoSEQ multiplex PCR; TCRdb holds only in-frame clones, not every one. V, J and clone size are taken as reported in that table, and D and trimming were inferred from the DNA itself. This sample has approximately 200,000 clones, with around nine tenths found just once. This specimen belongs to a study of blood T cell repertoires in COVID-19. Across the whole study: Acute and convalescent COVID-19 samples came from the United States, Italy and Spain. PBMCs, B-cell-depleted T cells, or T cells were the source of the cDNA or gDNA that made up the material.

The CDR3 is made up of 17 amino acids. V lost 8 bases to trimming and J lost 1 base; unmatched junction nucleotides: 12. Per the germline V gene, CDR1 is LNHNV and CDR2 is YYDKDF (reference sequence). Sequenced: peripheral blood. The chain is built from TRBV15 and TRBJ1-5; 9 bases map to TRBD1. The receptor was derived from a man between 65 and 85 years old with active or convalescent COVID-19. Here the CDR3 reads CATSRRVDRGSNQPQHF. The CDR3 region has the DNA TGTGCCACCTCCAGAAGGGTGGACAGGGGAAGCAATCAGCCCCAGCATTTT.